This T cell receptor (beta chain) came from a study of T-cell memory formation after mild COVID-19. TCRdb re-analysed the 5' RACE reads in MiXCR, keeping a single row per CDR3 protein. The table has hundreds of thousands of distinct CDR3 sequences, about 15% seen once. Germline CDR1 LGHNA, CDR2 YSLEER. This CDR3 spans 20 amino acids. Trimming stripped 0 bases from V and 0 bases from J, with 21 bases between. The clonotype was recovered from a man aged 18 to 29 who had mild COVID-19 (a few samples of this study predate the infection). Cell type and time point are not known. This chain uses TRBV4-3 with TRBJ2-4; D gene ambiguous. Sample: PBMCs or a T cell subset sorted from them (not recorded which). The CDR3 sequence is CASSQDPAFARPLAKNIQYF. The CDR3, as DNA: TGCGCCAGCAGCCAAGACCCCGCCTTCGCGAGACCTTTAGCCAAAAACATTCAGTACTTC.